This T cell receptor beta chain is from a study of CD39 and CD103 CD8 tumor-infiltrating T cells. About the study: Repertoire comparisons were shown for four patients, including a melanoma patient.

The germline CDR1 and CDR2 sequences are SGHRS and YFSETQ. V gave up 4 bases and J gave up 2 bases; unmatched junction bases: 3. The CDR3 is made up of 14 amino acids. Measured with immunoSEQ multiplex PCR; TCRdb has only the in-frame clones, and not every one. In the table there are about 17,000 clones, 75% to 95% of which are singletons. Memory CD8 T cells were sorted as CD8+CD4-CD45RA-, any CCR7 status. The sample taken for sequencing was CD8+ T cells sorted from blood. Described subset: total memory CD8 T cells (CD45RA-CCR7+/-) from blood or uninvolved lymph node. This chain connects TRBV5-1 to TRBJ2-7; 10 bases map to TRBD1. The receptor comes from a human donor with head and neck squamous cell carcinoma. The chain's CDR3 is CASSGGQGAYEQYF. CDR3 nucleotides: TGCGCCAGCAGCGGTGGACAGGGGGCCTACGAGCAGTACTTC.